This record looks at one T cell receptor (beta chain) sequence and its context. These data come from a study of T cells in Graves' hyperthyroidism and ophthalmopathy. Looked up from germline, CDR1 is SNHLY and CDR2 is FYNNEI. The V end lost 8 bases, the J end lost 1 base, and 17 bases lay between the germline ends. This CDR3 contains 15 residues. Researchers amplified the TCR beta CDR3 regions from RNA transcripts. RT-PCR in the first round (using the HTBI primer set) targeted the TCR CDR3. TCRdb analysed the multiplex PCR reads with MiXCR anew, one entry per CDR3 protein. The table shows 500,000 to 750,000 distinct CDR3 sequences, with just over 45% occurring only once.

The source material was peripheral blood or thyroid tissue (not recorded which). The clonotype comes from a woman aged 18-29 years with Graves' hyperthyroidism. The V and J genes are TRBV2 and TRBJ2-5, with D possibly TRBD1 on 5 matching bases. The DNA of the CDR3 is TGTGCCAGCCTACGAGATACAGGTATCCAAGAGACCCAGTACTTC. It translates to CASLRDTGIQETQYF.